This T cell receptor beta chain appears in the sequencing data of a study of patients and donors after allogeneic stem cell transplantation. Germline lookup yields CDR1 SGDLS and CDR2 YYNGEE. Trimming removed 4 bases at V and 7 bases at J, with 24 bases between. The CDR3 consists of 16 residues. This clonotype has more than one count but fewer than ten. TCRdb redid the calling of the RT-PCR reads with MiXCR, one entry per CDR3 protein. The sample carries about a million distinct CDR3 sequences, 18% recorded once. Sequencing input: blood, either unsorted or a sorted T cell fraction (not recorded which). The chain employs TRBV9 and TRBJ2-7; D call uncertain. The TCR sequence derives from a human donor who was either an allogeneic HSCT recipient or a stem cell or donor lymphocyte infusion donor (not recorded which). It is not recorded whose cells these are; they may come from a transplant donor. CDR3: CASSPQVGLHLGEQYF. The CDR3 nucleotides are TGTGCCAGCAGCCCCCAGGTGGGCCTTCACCTAGGGGAGCAGTACTTC. The full variable domain, with the rest looked up from reference TRBV9 and TRBJ2-7, is DSGVTQTPKHLITATGQRVTLRCSPRSGDLSVYWYQQSLDQGLQFLIQYYNGEERAKGNILERFSAQQFPDLHSELNLSSLELGDSALYFCASSPQVGLHLGEQYFGPGTRLTVT.